This T cell receptor beta chain comes out of a study of cytomegalovirus exposure and HLA in healthy donors. Study-wide points: It was reported in a later analysis that an Asian-associated ancestry cluster showed fewer N-insertions than the approximately 670-donor mean.

The PCR was carried out with 60 Vbeta primers and 13 Jbeta primers. Sequencing was performed with immunoSEQ multiplex PCR; in TCRdb, only in-frame clones are kept and a portion is missing. The sample includes 90,000 to 110,000 clones, about 70% of them seen just once. About this clone: Its target is unknown.

Whereas donors were nominally healthy upon sampling, unrecorded immune exposures were probable. The J segment lost 6 bases and the V segment lost 2 bases, leaving 11 bases of the junction unmatched. The germline V gene encodes CDR1 MDHEN and CDR2 SYDVKM. This CDR3 is 16 amino acids long. Sequencing input: PBMCs. This TCR derives from a man aged 30 to 39 in good health and CMV-seronegative. This rearrangement joins TRBV28 to TRBJ2-5, with TRBD1 matching over 8 bases. The CDR3 DNA follows: TGTGCCAGCAGTTTAGGAGTGACAGGGGTGGGCAAGACCCAGTACTTC. Translation: CASSLGVTGVGKTQYF.